These T cell receptor beta chains were read from a single sample in a study of high-grade serous ovarian cancer treatment subgroups. The repertoire was sequenced with immunoSEQ multiplex PCR; TCRdb's copy has only in-frame clones and lacks some. The sample shows more than 15,000 clones, approximately 70% of them seen only once. Sequences were obtained from tumor tissue. The receptors were gathered from a human donor with high-grade serous ovarian cancer. CDR3s include the opening cysteine and the closing phenylalanine or tryptophan. D genes are given only for firm matches. The size field is filled for only some rows; it gives once, few, many or a size class.

V gene	clone size	D gene	J gene	CDR3 DNA	CDR3 protein
TRBV6-1	.	.	TRBJ1-4	TGTGCCCTCAACCGGGGGGGAGTTGGGGAAAAACTGTTTTTT	CALNRGGVGEKLFF
TRBV19	few	.	TRBJ1-1	TGTGCCAGTAGTCCGCGGGACCCATGGACTGAAGCTTTCTTT	CASSPRDPWTEAFF
TRBV5-6	.	.	TRBJ1-1	TGTGCCAGCAGCTTGGGTGTTGGAGCAACTGAAGCTTTCTTT	CASSLGVGATEAFF
TRBV10-3	.	TRBD1	TRBJ1-2	TGTGCCATCAGTGAGGGGTCAGGGGGGAACTATGGCTACACCTTC	CAISEGSGGNYGYTF
TRBV30	.	.	TRBJ2-7	TGTGCCTGGGGAACGTCCCACGAGCAGTACTTC	CAWGTSHEQYF
TRBV15	.	.	TRBJ1-2	TGTGCCACCAGCAGAGGAGGCTTCGACCGTCTAGACGGTGGCTACACCTTC	CATSRGGFDRLDGGYTF
TRBV10-1	.	TRBD1	TRBJ1-1	TGCGCCAGCTCCTATGAGGGGGACAGGCCACTAGATGACACTGAAGCTTTCTTT	CASSYEGDRPLDDTEAFF
TRBV4-3	.	.	TRBJ1-6	TGCGCCAGCAGCGCCCGCCGGCCTGGGGAAGGCGGTAATTCACCCCTCCACTTT	CASSARRPGEGGNSPLHF
TRBV4-3	.	.	TRBJ1-1	TGCGCCAGCAGCCTCAGGGTGGGGGACACTGAAGCTTTCTTT	CASSLRVGDTEAFF
TRBV5-6	.	.	TRBJ2-7	TGTGCCAGCAGCTATTGGCAGGCCTACGAGCAGTACTTC	CASSYWQAYEQYF
TRBV29-1	.	.	TRBJ1-3	TGCAGCGCGGGACATTCGCGAAACACCATATATTTT	CSAGHSRNTIYF
TRBV7-9	few	TRBD1	TRBJ2-7	TGTGCCAGCAGCTTATCCGGGACAGGGGTAGAGCAGTACTTC	CASSLSGTGVEQYF
TRBV10-3	.	TRBD1	TRBJ1-3	TGTGCCATCAGTCAGGGGGCAAGAAACACCATATATTTT	CAISQGARNTIYF
TRBV19	.	.	TRBJ2-2	TGTGCCAGTAGGCTATTGGGACAATCCGGGGAGCTGTTTTTT	CASRLLGQSGELFF
TRBV5-1	.	.	TRBJ2-2	TGCGCCAGCAGCTTACTGCTTACCGGGGAGCTGTTTTTT	CASSLLLTGELFF
TRBV27	.	TRBD2	TRBJ2-1	TGTGCCAGTACCCGGGGGGGCCTCGATGAGCAGTTCTTC	CASTRGGLDEQFF
TRBV6-1	.	TRBD2	TRBJ2-7	TGTGCCAGCACCGGACTAGCGGCGCCCTACGAGCAGTACTTC	CASTGLAAPYEQYF
TRBV2	.	.	TRBJ2-5	TGTGCCAGCAGTGAAATGGAGACCCAGTACTTC	CASSEMETQYF